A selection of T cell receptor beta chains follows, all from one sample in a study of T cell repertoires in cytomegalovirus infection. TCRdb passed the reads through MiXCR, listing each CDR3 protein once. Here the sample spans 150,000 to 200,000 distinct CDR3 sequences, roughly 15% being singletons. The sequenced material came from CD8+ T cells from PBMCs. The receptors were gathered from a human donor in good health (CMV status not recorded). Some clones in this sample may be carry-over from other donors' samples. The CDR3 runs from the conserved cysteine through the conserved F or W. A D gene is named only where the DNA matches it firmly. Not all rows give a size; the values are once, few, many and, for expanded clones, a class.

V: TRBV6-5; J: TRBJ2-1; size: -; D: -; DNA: TGTGCCAGCAGTTACAATCGTAATGAGCAGTTCTTC; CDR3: CASSYNRNEQFF
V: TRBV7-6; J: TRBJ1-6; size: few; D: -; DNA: TGTGCCAGCAGCCAAATGGAAGGAGTTAATTCACCCCTCCACTTT; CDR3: CASSQMEGVNSPLHF
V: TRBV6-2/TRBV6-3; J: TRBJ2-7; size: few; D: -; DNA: TGTGCCAGCAGTTGGGCAGGGGTCTCCTACGAGCAGTACTTC; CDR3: CASSWAGVSYEQYF
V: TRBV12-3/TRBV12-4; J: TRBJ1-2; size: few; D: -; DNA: TGTGCCAGCAGTTCCGCCGGGAGCTCGTACCATGGCTACACCTTC; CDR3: CASSSAGSSYHGYTF
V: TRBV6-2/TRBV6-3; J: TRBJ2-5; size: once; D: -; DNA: TGTGCCAGCAGAAAAGACAGGAAAGAGACCCAGTACTTC; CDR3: CASRKDRKETQYF
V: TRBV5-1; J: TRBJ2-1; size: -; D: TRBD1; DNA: TGCGCCAGCAGCTTAGCGCAGGGGGCGCTTCGGAATGAGCAGTTCTTC; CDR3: CASSLAQGALRNEQFF
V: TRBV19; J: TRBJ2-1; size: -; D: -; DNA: TGTGCCAGTAGTATAGATAGTCCCTTCTACAATGAGCAGTTCTTC; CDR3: CASSIDSPFYNEQFF
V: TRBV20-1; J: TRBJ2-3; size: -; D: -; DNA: TGCAGTGCTAGAGATCGGCAGGGGTTAGATACGCAGTATTTT; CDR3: CSARDRQGLDTQYF
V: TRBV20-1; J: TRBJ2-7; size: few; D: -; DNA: TGCAGTGCTAGGAAAAGCGGTAGCTCCTACGAGCAGTACTTC; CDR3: CSARKSGSSYEQYF
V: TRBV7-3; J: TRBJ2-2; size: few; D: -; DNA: TGTGCCAGCAGCCCACCGGAGGGAACCGGGGAGCTGTTTTTT; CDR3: CASSPPEGTGELFF
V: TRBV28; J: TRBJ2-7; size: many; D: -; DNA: TGTGCCAGCAGTTTTGATCGGGACCAAGACCTCTACGAGCAGTACTTC; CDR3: CASSFDRDQDLYEQYF
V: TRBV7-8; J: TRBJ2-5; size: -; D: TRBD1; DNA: TGTGCCAGCAGCCCCTGGGACAGGGGACGGGAGACCCAGTACTTC; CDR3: CASSPWDRGRETQYF
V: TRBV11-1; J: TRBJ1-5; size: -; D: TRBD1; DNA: TGTGCCAGCAGCTTTCCCGGGACAGGGGAGCCCCAGCATTTT; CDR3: CASSFPGTGEPQHF
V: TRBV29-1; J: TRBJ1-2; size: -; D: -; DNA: TGCAGCGTTCGGGACTCCTTAGGCGGCTATGGCTACACCTTC; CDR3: CSVRDSLGGYGYTF
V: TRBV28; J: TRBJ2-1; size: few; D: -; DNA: TGTGCCAGCAGTTTTGGAGGTGCGCGGGAGCAGTTCTTC; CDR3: CASSFGGAREQFF
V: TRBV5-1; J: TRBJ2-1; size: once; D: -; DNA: TGCGCCAGCAGTATACAGCCGCGTCATGAGCAGTTCTTC; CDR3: CASSIQPRHEQFF
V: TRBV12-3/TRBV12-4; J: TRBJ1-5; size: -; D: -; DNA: TGTGCCAGCAGAGAAAATAATCAGCCCCAGCATTTT; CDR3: CASRENNQPQHF
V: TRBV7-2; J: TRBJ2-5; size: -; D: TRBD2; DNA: TGTGCCAGCAGTCGAAGCGGGGGGGCGTTTGAGACCCAGTACTTC; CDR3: CASSRSGGAFETQYF
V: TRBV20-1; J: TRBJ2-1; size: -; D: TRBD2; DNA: TGCAGCGCGAGCCTTCGGCGGGAGCTCTTCGCCGTGCAGTTCTTC; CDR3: CSASLRRELFAVQFF
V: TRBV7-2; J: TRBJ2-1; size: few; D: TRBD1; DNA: TGTGCCAGCAGCTTAAGAGTGACAGGGGGAAATGAGCAGTTCTTC; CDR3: CASSLRVTGGNEQFF
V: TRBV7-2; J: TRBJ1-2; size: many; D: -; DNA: TGTGCCAGCAGCTTAGAGCCCAGGGTGAACTATGGCTACACCTTC; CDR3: CASSLEPRVNYGYTF
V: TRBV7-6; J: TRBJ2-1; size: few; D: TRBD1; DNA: TGTGCCAGCAGCCCGAGACAGGGGTTTTACAATGAGCAGTTCTTC; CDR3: CASSPRQGFYNEQFF
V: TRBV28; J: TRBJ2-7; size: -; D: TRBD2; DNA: TGTGCCAGCAGTTACCAGCGGGATAGCGAGCAGTACTTC; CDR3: CASSYQRDSEQYF
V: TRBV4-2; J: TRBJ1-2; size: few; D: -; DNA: TGTGCCAGCAGCCACCTGAAAGACAGTCGGGGCTACACCTTC; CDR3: CASSHLKDSRGYTF
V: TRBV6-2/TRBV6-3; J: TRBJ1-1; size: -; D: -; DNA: TGTGCCAGCAGTTACATAGGGGTCGCGACATACAACACTGAAGCTTTCTTT; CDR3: CASSYIGVATYNTEAFF
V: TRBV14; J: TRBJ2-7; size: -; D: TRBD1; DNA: TGTGCCAGCAGCCAAGATCCGACAGGGGGATTGGCCGAGCAGTACTTC; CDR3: CASSQDPTGGLAEQYF
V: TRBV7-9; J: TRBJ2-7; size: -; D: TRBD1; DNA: TGTGCCAGCAGCTTCGACAGGGCGAGCTCCTACGAGCAGTACTTC; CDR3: CASSFDRASSYEQYF
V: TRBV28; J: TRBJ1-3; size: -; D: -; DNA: TGTGCCAGCAGTAACCCTTATGGCTCTGGAAACACCATATATTTT; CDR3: CASSNPYGSGNTIYF
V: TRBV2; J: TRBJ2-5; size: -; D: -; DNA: TGTGCCAGCAGCGGCCGGGACTCGGCGGGGGAGACCCAGTACTTC; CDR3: CASSGRDSAGETQYF
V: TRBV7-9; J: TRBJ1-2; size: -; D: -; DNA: TGTGCCAGCAGCTCCTCGGGGGGTCGCTACACCTTC; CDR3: CASSSSGGRYTF
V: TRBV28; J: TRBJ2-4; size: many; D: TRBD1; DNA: TGTGCCAGTCAGGGGACAGGATTAGCCAAAAACATTCAGTACTTC; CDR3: CASQGTGLAKNIQYF
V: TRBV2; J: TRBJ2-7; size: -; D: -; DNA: TGTGCCAGAGGGTGGGAAGGGGAGTACGAGCAGTACTTC; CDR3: CARGWEGEYEQYF
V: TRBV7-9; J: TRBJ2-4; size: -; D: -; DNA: TGTGCCAGCAGCAAGACAGGAGAGGGGATTCAGTACTTC; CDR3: CASSKTGEGIQYF
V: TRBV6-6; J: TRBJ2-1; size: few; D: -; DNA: TGTGCCAGCAGTTACCGGGTGGATGAGCAGTTCTTC; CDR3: CASSYRVDEQFF
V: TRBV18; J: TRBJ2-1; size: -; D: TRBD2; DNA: TGTGCCAGCTCACGAAGCGGGAGTAGGGATGAGCAGTTCTTC; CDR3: CASSRSGSRDEQFF
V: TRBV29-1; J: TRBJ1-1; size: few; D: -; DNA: TGCAGCGTTGAACCGGGTAACACTGAAGCTTTCTTT; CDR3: CSVEPGNTEAFF
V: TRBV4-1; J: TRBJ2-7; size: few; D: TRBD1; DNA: TGCGCCAGCAGCCACCCCGGGACAGCCTACGAGCAGTACTTC; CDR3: CASSHPGTAYEQYF
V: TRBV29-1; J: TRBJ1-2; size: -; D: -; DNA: TGCAGCGTTGGGGGTTGGGATGGCTACACCTTC; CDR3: CSVGGWDGYTF
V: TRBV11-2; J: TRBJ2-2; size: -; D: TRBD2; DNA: TGTGCCAGCAGCCAGGGGCCAGCGGGGGGGCCGTCCGGGGAGCTGTTTTTT; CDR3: CASSQGPAGGPSGELFF
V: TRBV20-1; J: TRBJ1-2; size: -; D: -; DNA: TGCAGTGCTAGCCAACCACATCTACTTTTTGATGGCTACACCTTC; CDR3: CSASQPHLLFDGYTF
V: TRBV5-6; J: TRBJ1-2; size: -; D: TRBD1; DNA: TGTGCCAGCAGCACCGGACAGGAGAACTATGGCTACACCTTC; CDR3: CASSTGQENYGYTF
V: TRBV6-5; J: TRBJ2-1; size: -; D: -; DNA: TGTGCCAGCAGTTACTCGACTGGGCAGCTTTCCTACAATGAGCAGTTCTTC; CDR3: CASSYSTGQLSYNEQFF
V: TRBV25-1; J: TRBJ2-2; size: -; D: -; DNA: TGTGCCAGCAGTGAATTGCGGGCCCCCGGGGAGCTGTTTTTT; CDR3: CASSELRAPGELFF
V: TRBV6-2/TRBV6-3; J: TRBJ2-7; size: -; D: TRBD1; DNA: TGTGCCAGCAGTTCCACGGACAGGGCAACCTACGAGCAGTACTTC; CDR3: CASSSTDRATYEQYF
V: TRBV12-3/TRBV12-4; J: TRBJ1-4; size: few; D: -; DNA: TGTGCCAGCACCCTTGGGGGGAAAGCTAATGAAAAACTGTTTTTT; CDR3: CASTLGGKANEKLFF
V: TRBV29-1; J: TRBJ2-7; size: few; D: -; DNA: TGCAGCGCCCGAGGGGGAGGATACGAGCAGTACTTC; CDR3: CSARGGGYEQYF
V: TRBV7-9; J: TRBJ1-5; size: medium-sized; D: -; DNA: TGTGCCAGCAGCTTAGGTACAGGACATAGCAATCAGCCCCAGCATTTT; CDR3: CASSLGTGHSNQPQHF
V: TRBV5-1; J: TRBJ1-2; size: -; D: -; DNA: TGCGCCAGCAGCTTACAGGAATTCTATGGCTACACCTTC; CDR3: CASSLQEFYGYTF
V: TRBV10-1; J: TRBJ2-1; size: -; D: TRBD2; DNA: TGCGCCAGCAGTGAGTATGAAGCGGGGGAGGATGAGCAGTTCTTC; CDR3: CASSEYEAGEDEQFF
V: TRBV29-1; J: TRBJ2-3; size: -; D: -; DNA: TGCAGCGCCAAAACAGGGATCACAGATACGCAGTATTTT; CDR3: CSAKTGITDTQYF
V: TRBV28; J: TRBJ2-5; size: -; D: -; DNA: TGTGCCAGCAGTTTGAGGAACCCCCAAGAGACCCAGTACTTC; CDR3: CASSLRNPQETQYF
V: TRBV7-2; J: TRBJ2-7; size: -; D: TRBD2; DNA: TGTGCCAGCAGCTTACCCGGCTGGCGGGAGGGCCACGAGCAGTACTTC; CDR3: CASSLPGWREGHEQYF
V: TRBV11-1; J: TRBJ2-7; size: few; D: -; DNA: TGTGCCAGCAGCTTAGCGTGGCAGGAAACCTACGAGCAGTACTTC; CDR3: CASSLAWQETYEQYF